The 9 T cell receptor beta chains below come from one sample, sequenced in a study of beta chain features in type 1 diabetes. General observations from the study: There was a moderate but significant shortening of TCRB CDR3s in all four CD4+ subsets of Type 1 diabetes patients.

These receptors' targets are unknown. Investigators reverse transcribed all isolated RNA, so they sequenced expressed TCRB transcripts. Data came from immunoSEQ multiplex PCR; TCRdb stores just in-frame clones and leaves some out. The data contain over 120,000 clones, about 13% of them singletons. The sequencing sample was made of central memory CD4+ T cells from blood. All receptors come from a young man with type 1 diabetes.

The V gene is TRBV6-1, the J gene TRBJ2-3; no reliable D call. Trimming shortened V by 3 bases and J by 11 bases, and 21 bases separated the two germline ends. This CDR3 has 15 amino acids. The V gene's germline CDR1 is MNHNS and CDR2 SASEGT. This CDR3 reads CASSEGLTSEYGQYF. The DNA for the CDR3 is TGTGCCAGCAGTGAGGGCTTGACCTCGGAGTACGGGCAGTATTTT.

V and J are TRBV9 and TRBJ1-6; D unresolved. The germline V and J ends were trimmed by 3 bases and 7 bases, with 14 bases remaining between them. Germline CDR1 SGDLS, CDR2 YYNGEE. This CDR3 spans 15 amino acids. The CDR3, as DNA: TGTGCCAGCAGCGACCCGACGCGAGGAAATTCACCCCTCCACTTT. This sequence encodes CASSDPTRGNSPLHF.

The chain is built from TRBV28 and TRBJ2-7, with a weak D call TRBD1 (6 bases). Germline values: CDR1 MDHEN, CDR2 SYDVKM. Trimming shortened V by 4 bases and J by 2 bases, and 15 bases separated the two germline ends. The CDR3 has 15 residues. The CDR3: CASSSPAGVTYEQYF. DNA of the CDR3: TGTGCCAGCAGTTCCCCCGCAGGGGTGACCTACGAGCAGTACTTC.

This clone was observed a few times. The rearrangement links TRBV27 to TRBJ2-7; no definite D call. The CDR3 totals 13 residues. The germline V and J ends were trimmed by 2 bases and 3 bases, with 8 bases remaining between them. Germline V lookup: CDR1 MNHEY, CDR2 SMNVEV (reference sequence). The CDR3 DNA reads as TGTGCCAGCAGTTTAGTCGCAGACTACGAGCAGTACTTC. It specifies CASSLVADYEQYF.

There are a few counts of this clone. The V and J genes are TRBV6-5 and TRBJ2-2; unclear D gene. The CDR3 loop spans 14 amino acids. Germline CDR1 reads MNHEY; CDR2 reads SVGAGI. The V end lost 2 bases, the J end lost 5 bases, and 9 bases lay between the germline ends. The CDR3 region is CASSYQTKTGELFF. CDR3 in DNA: TGTGCCAGCAGTTACCAGACCAAGACCGGGGAGCTGTTTTTT.

This clone was recorded a few times. V gene TRBV9 combines with J gene TRBJ2-5; the D gene could be TRBD1 or TRBD2 (5 bases each). CDR1 and CDR2 from the germline V gene are SGDLS and YYNGEE. The V and J ends lost 0 bases and 1 base respectively, with 10 bases between them. The CDR3 has 15 residues. CDR3: CASSVGDPGQETQYF. DNA of the CDR3: TGTGCCAGCAGCGTAGGGGACCCGGGCCAAGAGACCCAGTACTTC.

The chain joins TRBV9 to TRBJ2-1; 7 bases agree with TRBD1. The CDR3 is made up of 16 amino acids. The V segment lost 1 base and the J segment 10 bases; nucleotides outside the gene matches: 14. CDR1 is SGDLS and CDR2 is YYNGEE in the germline V gene. The CDR3 DNA sequence: TGTGCCAGCAGCGTAATTCCCCCCCCGCCGGGACAGGAGCAGTTCTTC. It specifies CASSVIPPPPGQEQFF. Based on the CDR3 plus reference TRBV9 and TRBJ2-1, the full variable domain is DSGVTQTPKHLITATGQRVTLRCSPRSGDLSVYWYQQSLDQGLQFLIQYYNGEERAKGNILERFSAQQFPDLHSELNLSSLELGDSALYFCASSVIPPPPGQEQFFGPGTRLTVL.

The chain recombines TRBV30 with TRBJ2-1; 7 bases are a match to TRBD2. J was trimmed by 5 bases and V by 8 bases; bases with no gene match: 9. Germline V gives CDR1 GTSNPN, CDR2 SVGIG (reference sequence). This CDR3 region has 13 residues. The CDR3 reads CARRRAGDNEQFF. In DNA form, the CDR3 reads TGTGCCCGACGACGGGCGGGGGACAATGAGCAGTTCTTC.

This clone was observed a handful of times. V usage is TRBV5-1 and J usage is TRBJ2-7; 7 nucleotides match TRBD2. V shed 1 base, J shed 0 bases, and the junction held 4 bases outside the gene matches. CDR1 and CDR2 (germline): SGHRS, YFSETQ. The CDR3 length is 15 residues. The CDR3: CASSLPLASSYEQYF. CDR3 in DNA: TGCGCCAGCAGCTTGCCACTAGCGAGCTCCTACGAGCAGTACTTC.